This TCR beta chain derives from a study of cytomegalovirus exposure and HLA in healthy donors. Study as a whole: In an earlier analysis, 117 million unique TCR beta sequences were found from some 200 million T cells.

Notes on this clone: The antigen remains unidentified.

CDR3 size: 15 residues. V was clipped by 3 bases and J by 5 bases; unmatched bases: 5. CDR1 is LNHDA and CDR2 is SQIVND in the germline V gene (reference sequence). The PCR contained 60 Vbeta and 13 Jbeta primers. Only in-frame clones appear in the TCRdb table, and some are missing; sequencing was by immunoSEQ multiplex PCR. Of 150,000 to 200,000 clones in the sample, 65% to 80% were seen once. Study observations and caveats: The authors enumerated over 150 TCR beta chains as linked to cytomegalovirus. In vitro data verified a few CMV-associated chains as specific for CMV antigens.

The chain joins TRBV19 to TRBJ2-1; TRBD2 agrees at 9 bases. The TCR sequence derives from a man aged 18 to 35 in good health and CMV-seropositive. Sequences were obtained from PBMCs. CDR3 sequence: CASSISLAGHNEQFF. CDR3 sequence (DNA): TGTGCCAGTAGTATTAGTCTAGCGGGGCACAATGAGCAGTTCTTC.